This TCR beta chain was sequenced during a study of graft-versus-host responses after intestinal transplantation. Study context: Recipients had transplants, and these were multivisceral, liver-intestinal, or isolated intestinal. All of the recipients had induction that used anti-thymocyte globulin, then tacrolimus and steroids for 2 to 3 years. General study results and limits: Researchers found peak circulating GvH clone levels linked to early post-transplant HvG declines. Within allografts, high graft-versus-host to host-versus-graft clonal ratios were seen among patients with graft-donor T cell macrochimerism.

Method: immunoSEQ multiplex PCR; TCRdb's copy keeps in-frame clones and lacks some. The sample holds about 100,000 clones, 75% to 95% seen once. The length of the CDR3 is 16 residues. CDR1 and CDR2 from the germline V gene are SNHLY and FYNNEI. V gave up 4 bases and J gave up 0 bases; unmatched junction bases: 6. Of note for this clone: The target antigen is unknown.

This rearrangement joins TRBV2 to TRBJ2-1; the match to TRBD2 covers 7 bases. The starting material was PBMCs, obtained 450 to 460 days after intestinal transplant. The receptor was derived from a human patient who received an intestinal transplant, so some T cells may come from the graft donor. The CDR3 DNA sequence: TGTGCCAGCAGTGGGGGGGGACTCCCCTCCTACAATGAGCAGTTCTTC. As protein: CASSGGGLPSYNEQFF. The variable domain in full, completed from reference TRBV2 and TRBJ2-1, reads EPEVTQTPSHQVTQMGQEVILRCVPISNHLYFYWYRQILGQKVEFLVSFYNNEISEKSEIFDDQFSVERPDGSNFTLKIRSTKLEDSAMYFCASSGGGLPSYNEQFFGPGTRLTVL.